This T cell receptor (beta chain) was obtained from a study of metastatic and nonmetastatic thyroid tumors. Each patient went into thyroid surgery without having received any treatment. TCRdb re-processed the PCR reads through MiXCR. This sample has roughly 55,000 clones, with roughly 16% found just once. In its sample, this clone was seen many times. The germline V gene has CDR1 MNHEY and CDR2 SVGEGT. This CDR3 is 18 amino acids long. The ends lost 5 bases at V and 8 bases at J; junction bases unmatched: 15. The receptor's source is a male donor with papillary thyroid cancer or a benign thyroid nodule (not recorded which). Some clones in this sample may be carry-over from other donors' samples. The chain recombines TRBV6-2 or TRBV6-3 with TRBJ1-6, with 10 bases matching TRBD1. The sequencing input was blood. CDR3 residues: CASSHPSGQGSWDSPLHF. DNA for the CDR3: TGTGCCAGCAGTCACCCCTCGGGACAGGGGAGTTGGGATTCACCCCTCCACTTT.